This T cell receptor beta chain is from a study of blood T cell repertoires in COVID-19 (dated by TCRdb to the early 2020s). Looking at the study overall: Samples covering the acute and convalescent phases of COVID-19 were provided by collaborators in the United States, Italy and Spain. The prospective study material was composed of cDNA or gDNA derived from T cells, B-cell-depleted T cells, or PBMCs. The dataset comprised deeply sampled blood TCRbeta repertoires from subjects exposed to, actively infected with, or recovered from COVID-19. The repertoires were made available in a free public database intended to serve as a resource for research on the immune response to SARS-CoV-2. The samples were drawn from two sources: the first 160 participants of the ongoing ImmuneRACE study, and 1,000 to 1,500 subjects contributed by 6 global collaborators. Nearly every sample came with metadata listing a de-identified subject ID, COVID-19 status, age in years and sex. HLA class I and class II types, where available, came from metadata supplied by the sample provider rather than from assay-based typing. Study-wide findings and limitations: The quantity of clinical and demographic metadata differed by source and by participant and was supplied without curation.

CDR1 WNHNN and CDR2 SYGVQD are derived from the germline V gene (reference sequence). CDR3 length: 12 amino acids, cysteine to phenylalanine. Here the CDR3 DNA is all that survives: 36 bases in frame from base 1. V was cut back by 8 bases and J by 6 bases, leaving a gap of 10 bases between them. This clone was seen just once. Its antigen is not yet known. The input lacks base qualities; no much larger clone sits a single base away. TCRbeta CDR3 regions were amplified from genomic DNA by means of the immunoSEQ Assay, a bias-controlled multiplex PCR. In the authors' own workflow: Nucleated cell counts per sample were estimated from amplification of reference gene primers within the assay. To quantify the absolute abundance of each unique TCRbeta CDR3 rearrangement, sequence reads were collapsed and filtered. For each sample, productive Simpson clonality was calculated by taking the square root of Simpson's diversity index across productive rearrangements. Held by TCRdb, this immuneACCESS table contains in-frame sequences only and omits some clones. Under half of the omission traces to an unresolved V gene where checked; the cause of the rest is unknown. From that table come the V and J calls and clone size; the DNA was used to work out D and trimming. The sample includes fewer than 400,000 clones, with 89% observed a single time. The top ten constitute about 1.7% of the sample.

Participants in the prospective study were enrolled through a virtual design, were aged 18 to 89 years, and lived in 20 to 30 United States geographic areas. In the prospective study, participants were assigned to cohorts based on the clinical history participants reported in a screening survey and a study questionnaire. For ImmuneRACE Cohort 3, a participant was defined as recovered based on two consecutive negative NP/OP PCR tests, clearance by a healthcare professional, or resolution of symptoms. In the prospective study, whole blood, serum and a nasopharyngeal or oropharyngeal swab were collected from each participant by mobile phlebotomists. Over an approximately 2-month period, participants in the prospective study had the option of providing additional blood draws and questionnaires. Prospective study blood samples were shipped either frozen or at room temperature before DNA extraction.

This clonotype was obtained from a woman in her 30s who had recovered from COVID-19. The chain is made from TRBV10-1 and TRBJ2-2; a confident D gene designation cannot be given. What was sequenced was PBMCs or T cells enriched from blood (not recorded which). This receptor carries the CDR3 CASCRVPGELFF. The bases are TGCGCCAGCTGTCGGGTCCCCGGGGAGCTGTTTTTT.